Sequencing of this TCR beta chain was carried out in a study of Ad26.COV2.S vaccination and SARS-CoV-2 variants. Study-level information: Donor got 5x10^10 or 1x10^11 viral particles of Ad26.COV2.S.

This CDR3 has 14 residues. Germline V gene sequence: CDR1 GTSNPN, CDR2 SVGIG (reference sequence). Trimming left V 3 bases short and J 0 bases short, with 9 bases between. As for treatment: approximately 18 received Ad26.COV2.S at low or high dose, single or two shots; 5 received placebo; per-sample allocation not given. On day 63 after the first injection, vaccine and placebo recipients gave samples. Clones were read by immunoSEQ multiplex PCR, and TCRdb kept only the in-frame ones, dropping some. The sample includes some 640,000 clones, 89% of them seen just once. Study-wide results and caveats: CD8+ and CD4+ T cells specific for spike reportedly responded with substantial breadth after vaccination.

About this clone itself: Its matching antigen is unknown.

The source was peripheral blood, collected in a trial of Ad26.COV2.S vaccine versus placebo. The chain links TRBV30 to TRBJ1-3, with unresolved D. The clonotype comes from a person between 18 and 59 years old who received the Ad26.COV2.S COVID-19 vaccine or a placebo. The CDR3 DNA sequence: TGTGCCTGGAGCTCAGGTCTCTCTGGAAACACCATATATTTT. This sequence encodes CAWSSGLSGNTIYF.